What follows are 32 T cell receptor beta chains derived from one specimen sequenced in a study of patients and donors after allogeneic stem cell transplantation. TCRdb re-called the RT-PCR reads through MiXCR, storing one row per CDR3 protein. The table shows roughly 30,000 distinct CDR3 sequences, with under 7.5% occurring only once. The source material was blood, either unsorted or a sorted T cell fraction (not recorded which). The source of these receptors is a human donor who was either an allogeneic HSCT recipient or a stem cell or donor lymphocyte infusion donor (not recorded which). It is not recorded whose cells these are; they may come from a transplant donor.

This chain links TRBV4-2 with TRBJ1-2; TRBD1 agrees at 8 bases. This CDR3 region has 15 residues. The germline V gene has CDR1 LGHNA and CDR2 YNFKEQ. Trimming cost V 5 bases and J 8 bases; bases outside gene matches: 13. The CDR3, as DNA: TGTGCCAGCAGCTTCGGCGGACAGGGTGAAGGGGGCTACACCTTC. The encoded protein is CASSFGGQGEGGYTF.

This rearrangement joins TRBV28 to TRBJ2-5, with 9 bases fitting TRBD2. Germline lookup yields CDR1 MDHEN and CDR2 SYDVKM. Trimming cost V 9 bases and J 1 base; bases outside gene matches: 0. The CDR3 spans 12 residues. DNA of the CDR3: TGTGCCAGGACTAGCGGCCAAGAGACCCAGTACTTC. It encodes CARTSGQETQYF.

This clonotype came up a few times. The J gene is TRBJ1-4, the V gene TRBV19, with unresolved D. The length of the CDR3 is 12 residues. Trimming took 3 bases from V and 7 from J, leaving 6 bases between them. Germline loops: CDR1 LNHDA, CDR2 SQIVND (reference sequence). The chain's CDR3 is CASSMGGEKLFF. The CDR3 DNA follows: TGTGCCAGTAGTATGGGTGGTGAAAAACTGTTTTTT.

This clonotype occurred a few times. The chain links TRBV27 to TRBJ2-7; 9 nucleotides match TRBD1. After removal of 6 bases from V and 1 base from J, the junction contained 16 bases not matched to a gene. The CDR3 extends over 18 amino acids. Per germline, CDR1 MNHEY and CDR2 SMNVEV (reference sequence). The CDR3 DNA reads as TGTGCCAGCAGGGATGCCCCCCCCGGGACAGGGAGTTCCTACGAGCAGTACTTC. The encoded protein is CASRDAPPGTGSSYEQYF.

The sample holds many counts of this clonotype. Written as DNA, the CDR3 is TGTGCCAGCAGCCCGTATGGCAGTCAGCTTCATCAGCCCCAGCATTTT. It specifies CASSPYGSQLHQPQHF. The rearrangement links TRBV7-9 to TRBJ1-5; D remains unclear. CDR1 is SEHNR and CDR2 is FQNEAQ in the germline V gene (reference sequence). V lost 5 bases to trimming and J lost 5 bases, with 19 bases between them. This CDR3 has 16 residues.

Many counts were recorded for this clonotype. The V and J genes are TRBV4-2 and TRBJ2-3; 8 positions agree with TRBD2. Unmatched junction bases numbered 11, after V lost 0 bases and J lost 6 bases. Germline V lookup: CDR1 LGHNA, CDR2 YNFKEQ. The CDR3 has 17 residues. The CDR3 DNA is TGTGCCAGCAGCCAAGAAGGCTGGCGGGAGGATGCGGATACGCAGTATTTT. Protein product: CASSQEGWREDADTQYF.

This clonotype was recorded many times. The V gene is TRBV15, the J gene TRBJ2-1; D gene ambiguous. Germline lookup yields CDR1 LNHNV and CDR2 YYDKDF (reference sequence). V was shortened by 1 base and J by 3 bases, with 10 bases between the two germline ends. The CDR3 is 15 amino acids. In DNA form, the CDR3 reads TGTGCCACCAGCAGAGTGGCGCAGTACTACAATGAGCAGTTCTTC. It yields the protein CATSRVAQYYNEQFF.

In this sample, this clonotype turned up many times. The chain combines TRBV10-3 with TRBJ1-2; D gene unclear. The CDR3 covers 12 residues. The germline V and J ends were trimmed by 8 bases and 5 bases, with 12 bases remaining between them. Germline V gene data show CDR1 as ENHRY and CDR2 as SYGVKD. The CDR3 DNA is TGTGCCATCGGGGAGGCAGGTTATGGCTACACCTTC. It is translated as CAIGEAGYGYTF.

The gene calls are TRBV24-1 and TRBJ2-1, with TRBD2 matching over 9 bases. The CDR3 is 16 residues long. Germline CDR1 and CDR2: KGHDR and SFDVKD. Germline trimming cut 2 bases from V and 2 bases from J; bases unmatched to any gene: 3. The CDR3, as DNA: TGTGCCACCAGTGATTCGCCTAGCGGGACCTACAATGAGCAGTTCTTC. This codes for CATSDSPSGTYNEQFF.

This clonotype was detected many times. DNA of the CDR3: TGTGCCACCAGCCGATCCAGTGAGCAGTTCTTC. Amino acid sequence: CATSRSSEQFF. This sequence joins TRBV15 and TRBJ2-1, with D uncertain. In germline, CDR1 is LNHNV, CDR2 YYDKDF (reference sequence). Trimming removed 5 bases from V and 9 bases from J, with 8 bases in between. The CDR3 runs to 11 residues.

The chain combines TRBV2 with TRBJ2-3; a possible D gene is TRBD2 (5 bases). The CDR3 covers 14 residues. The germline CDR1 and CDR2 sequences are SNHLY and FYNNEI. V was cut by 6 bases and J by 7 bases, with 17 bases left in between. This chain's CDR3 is CASSEGLPGNTQYF. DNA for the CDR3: TGTGCCAGCAGCGAGGGCTTACCCGGGAATACGCAGTATTTT.

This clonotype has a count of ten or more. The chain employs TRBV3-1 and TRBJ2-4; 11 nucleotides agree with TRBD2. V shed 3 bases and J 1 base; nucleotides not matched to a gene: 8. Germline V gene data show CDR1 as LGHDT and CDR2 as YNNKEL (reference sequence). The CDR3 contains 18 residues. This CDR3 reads CASSQTSGALVAKNIQYF. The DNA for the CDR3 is TGTGCCAGCAGCCAGACTAGCGGGGCCCTAGTGGCCAAAAACATTCAGTACTTC.

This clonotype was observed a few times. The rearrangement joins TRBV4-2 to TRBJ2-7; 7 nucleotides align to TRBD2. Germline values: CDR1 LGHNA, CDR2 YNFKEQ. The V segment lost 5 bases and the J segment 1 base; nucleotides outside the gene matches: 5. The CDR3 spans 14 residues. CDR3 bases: TGTGCCAGCAGCACTCGCGGGGGATCCTACGAGCAGTACTTC. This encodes CASSTRGGSYEQYF.

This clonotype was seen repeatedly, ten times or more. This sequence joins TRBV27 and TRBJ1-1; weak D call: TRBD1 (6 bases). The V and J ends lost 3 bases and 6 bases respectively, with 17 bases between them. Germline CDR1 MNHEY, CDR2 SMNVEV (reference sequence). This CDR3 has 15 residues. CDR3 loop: CASSFNRARGAEAFF. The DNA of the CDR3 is TGTGCCAGCAGTTTTAACAGGGCCCGGGGAGCTGAAGCTTTCTTT.

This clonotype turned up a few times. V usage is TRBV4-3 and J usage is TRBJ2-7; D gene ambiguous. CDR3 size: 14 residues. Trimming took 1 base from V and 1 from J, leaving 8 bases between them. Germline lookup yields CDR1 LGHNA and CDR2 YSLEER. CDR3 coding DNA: TGCGCCAGCAGCCAAGTCGACGGATCCTACGAGCAGTACTTC. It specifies CASSQVDGSYEQYF.

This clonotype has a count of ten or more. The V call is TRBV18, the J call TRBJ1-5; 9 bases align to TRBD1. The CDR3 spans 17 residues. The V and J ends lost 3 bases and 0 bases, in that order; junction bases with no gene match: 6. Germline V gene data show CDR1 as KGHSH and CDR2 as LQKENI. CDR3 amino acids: CASSPDRGPYSNQPQHF. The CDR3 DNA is TGTGCCAGCTCACCGGACAGGGGCCCCTATAGCAATCAGCCCCAGCATTTT.

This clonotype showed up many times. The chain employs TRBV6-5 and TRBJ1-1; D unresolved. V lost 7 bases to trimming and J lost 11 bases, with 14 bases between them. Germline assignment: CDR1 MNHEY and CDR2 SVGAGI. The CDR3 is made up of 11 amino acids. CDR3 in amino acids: CASTGRAGAFF. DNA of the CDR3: TGTGCCAGCACTGGGAGGGCGGGTGCTTTCTTT.

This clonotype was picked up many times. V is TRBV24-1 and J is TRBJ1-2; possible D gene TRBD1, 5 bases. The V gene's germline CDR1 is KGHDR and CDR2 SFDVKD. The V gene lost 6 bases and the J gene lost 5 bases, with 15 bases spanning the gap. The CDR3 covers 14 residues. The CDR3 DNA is TGTGCCACCAGTACCGGGACCTCAGGTTATGGCTACACCTTC. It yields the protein CATSTGTSGYGYTF.

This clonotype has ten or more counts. CDR3 loop: CASSLGQYNEQFF. The CDR3 region has the DNA TGTGCCAGCAGCTTGGGACAGTACAATGAGCAGTTCTTC. The chain carries TRBV11-2 and TRBJ2-1; 7 bases match TRBD1. In germline, CDR1 is SGHAT, CDR2 FQNNGV. The CDR3 consists of 13 residues. V was pared by 3 bases and J by 4 bases, with 0 bases of the junction left unmatched.

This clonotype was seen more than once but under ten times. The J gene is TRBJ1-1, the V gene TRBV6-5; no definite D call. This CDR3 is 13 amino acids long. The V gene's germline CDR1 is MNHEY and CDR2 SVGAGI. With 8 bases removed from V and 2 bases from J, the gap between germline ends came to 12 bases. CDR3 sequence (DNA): TGTGCCAGCCGGACGGTTTCTAACACTGAAGCTTTCTTT. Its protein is CASRTVSNTEAFF.

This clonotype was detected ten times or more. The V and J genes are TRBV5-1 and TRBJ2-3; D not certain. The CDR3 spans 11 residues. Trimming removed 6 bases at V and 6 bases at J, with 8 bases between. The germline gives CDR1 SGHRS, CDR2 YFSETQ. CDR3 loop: CASMERDTQYF. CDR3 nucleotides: TGCGCCAGCATGGAACGGGATACGCAGTATTTT. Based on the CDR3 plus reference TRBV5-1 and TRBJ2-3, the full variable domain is KAGVTQTPRYLIKTRGQQVTLSCSPISGHRSVSWYQQTPGQGLQFLFEYFSETQRNKGNFPGRFSGRQFSNSRSEMNVSTLELGDSALYLCASMERDTQYFGPGTRLTVL.

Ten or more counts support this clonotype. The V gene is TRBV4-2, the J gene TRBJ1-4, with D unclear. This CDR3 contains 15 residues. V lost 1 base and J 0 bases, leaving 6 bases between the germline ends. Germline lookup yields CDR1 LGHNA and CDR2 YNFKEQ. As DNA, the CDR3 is TGTGCCAGCAGCCAAGGAACTGCAACTAATGAAAAACTGTTTTTT. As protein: CASSQGTATNEKLFF.

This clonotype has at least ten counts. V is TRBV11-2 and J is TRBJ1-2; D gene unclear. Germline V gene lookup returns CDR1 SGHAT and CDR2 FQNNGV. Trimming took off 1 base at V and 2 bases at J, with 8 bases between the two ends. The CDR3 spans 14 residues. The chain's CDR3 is CASSLGSINYGYTF. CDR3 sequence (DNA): TGTGCCAGCAGCTTAGGTAGCATCAACTATGGCTACACCTTC.

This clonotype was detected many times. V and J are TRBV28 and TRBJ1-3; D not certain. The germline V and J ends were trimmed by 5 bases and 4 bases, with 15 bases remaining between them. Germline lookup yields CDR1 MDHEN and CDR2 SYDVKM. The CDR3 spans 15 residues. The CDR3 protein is CASSNDPARGNTIYF. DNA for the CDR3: TGTGCCAGCAGTAACGACCCTGCGAGGGGAAACACCATATATTTT.

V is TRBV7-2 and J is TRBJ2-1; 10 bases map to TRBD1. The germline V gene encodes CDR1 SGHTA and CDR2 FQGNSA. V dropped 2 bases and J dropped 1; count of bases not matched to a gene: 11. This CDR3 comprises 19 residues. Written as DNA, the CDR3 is TGTGCCAGCAGCTTAAGGACAGGGGGATTGAGCGGTTCCTACAATGAGCAGTTCTTC. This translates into CASSLRTGGLSGSYNEQFF.

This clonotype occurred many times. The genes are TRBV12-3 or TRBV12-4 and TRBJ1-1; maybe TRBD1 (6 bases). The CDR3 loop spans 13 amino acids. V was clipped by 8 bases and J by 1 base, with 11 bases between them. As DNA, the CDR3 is TGTGCCAGCTGGACAGACTCGAACACTGAAGCTTTCTTT. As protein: CASWTDSNTEAFF.

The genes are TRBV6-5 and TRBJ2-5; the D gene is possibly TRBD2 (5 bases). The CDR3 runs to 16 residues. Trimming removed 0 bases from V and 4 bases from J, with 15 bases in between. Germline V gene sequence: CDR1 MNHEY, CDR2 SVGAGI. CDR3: CASSYSRGPMGETQYF. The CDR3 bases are TGTGCCAGCAGTTACTCGAGAGGGCCCATGGGAGAGACCCAGTACTTC.

The CDR3 bases are TGTGCCACTCGTGGGGTAAACACCGGGGAGCTGTTTTTT. Its protein is CATRGVNTGELFF. The chain links TRBV6-4 to TRBJ2-2; D gene ambiguous. The V end was cut by 10 bases, the J end by 2 bases, with 11 bases between. The CDR3 is 13 residues long. Germline values: CDR1 MRHNA, CDR2 SNTAGT.

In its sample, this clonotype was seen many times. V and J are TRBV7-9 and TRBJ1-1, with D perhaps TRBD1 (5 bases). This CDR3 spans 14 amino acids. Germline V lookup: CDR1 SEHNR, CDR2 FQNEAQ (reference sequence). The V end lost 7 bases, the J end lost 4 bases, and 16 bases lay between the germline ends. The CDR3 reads CASILEGRGTEAFF. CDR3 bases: TGTGCCAGCATCCTCGAGGGGCGAGGCACTGAAGCTTTCTTT.

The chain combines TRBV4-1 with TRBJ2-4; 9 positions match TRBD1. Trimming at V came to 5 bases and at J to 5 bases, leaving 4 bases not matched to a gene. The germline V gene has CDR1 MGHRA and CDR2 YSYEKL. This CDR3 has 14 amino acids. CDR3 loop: CASSARQGENIQYF. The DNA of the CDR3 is TGCGCCAGCAGCGCCCGACAGGGGGAAAACATTCAGTACTTC.

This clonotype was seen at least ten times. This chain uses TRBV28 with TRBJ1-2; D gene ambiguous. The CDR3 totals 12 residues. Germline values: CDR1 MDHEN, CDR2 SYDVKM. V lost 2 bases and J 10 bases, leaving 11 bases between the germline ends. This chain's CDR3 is CASSLPLGDYTF. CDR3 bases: TGTGCCAGCAGTTTACCCCTCGGAGACTACACCTTC.

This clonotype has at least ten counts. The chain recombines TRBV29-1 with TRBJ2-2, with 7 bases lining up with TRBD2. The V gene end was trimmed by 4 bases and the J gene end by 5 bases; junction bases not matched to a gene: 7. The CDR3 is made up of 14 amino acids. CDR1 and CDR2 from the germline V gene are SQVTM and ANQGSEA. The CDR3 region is CSVARGTNTGELFF. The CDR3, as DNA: TGCAGCGTTGCCCGCGGGACTAATACCGGGGAGCTGTTTTTT.